This T cell receptor beta chain was sequenced for a study of CD4+ T cells in melanoma (dated by TCRdb to between 2021 and 2024). Background for the entire study: Neoantigen-specific CD4+ T cells in human melanoma were what the study investigated.

The method was the immunoSEQ multiplex PCR assay. This is the immuneACCESS table as TCRdb keeps it, with only in-frame sequences that have V and J called. A part of the clones is gone; compared with another copy, unresolved V genes explain less than half, and the rest is unexplained. Across this sample there are about 55,000 clones, with 55% to 75% seen only once. The ten largest clonotypes hold 4.5% to 5.5% of the sample. Summary of the overall study and its limitations: Neoantigen-specific CD4+ T cells were reported to be correlated with the function of CD8+ T cells, macrophages and B cells. Neoantigen-specific CD4+ T cells in melanoma were reported to have a range of differentiation states.

Donors were patients with melanoma. To note about this clone: Its antigen target is currently unknown. No base quality information exists; no much larger clone differs at one position.

Sequencing used tumor tissue. The origin of this receptor is a human donor with melanoma.

The CDR3 region: CASSQDRTGGTSGANVLTF. The nucleotides read TGCGCCAGCAGCCAAGATAGGACGGGGGGTACCTCTGGGGCCAACGTCCTGACTTTC. Recombination joined TRBV4-1 with TRBJ2-6, with 7 bases aligning to TRBD2. The germline V gene yields MGHRA for CDR1 and YSYEKL for CDR2. The CDR3 sequence holds 19 residues, the cysteine and phenylalanine included. The DNA shown is the 57-base CDR3, in frame from base 1. V is trimmed back by 0 bases and J by 0 bases, and the junction contains 8 bases that no gene match accounts for.